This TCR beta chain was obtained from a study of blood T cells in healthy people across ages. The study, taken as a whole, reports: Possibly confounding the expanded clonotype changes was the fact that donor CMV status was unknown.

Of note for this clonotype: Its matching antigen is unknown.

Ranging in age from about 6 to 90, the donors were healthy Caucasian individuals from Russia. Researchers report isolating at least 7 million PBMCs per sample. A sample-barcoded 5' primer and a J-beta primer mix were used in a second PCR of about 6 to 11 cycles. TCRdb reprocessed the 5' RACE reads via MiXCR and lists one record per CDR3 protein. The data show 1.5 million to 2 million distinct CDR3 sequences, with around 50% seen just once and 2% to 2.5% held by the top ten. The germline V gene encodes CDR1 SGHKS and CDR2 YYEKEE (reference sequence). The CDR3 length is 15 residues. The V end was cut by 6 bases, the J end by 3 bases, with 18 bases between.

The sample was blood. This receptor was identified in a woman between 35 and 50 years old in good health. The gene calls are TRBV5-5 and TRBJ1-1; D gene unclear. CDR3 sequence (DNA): TGTGCCAGCACTCCACACAGAGAAAGGGACACTGAAGCTTTCTTT. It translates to CASTPHRERDTEAFF. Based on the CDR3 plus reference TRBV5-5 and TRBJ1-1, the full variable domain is DAGVTQSPTHLIKTRGQQVTLRCSPISGHKSVSWYQQVLGQGPQFIFQYYEKEERGRGNFPDRFSARQFPNYSSELNVNALLLGDSALYLCASTPHRERDTEAFFGQGTRLTVV.